This T cell receptor (beta chain) was identified in a study of blood T cell repertoires in COVID-19. Study in general: T cells, B-cell-depleted T cells, or PBMCs supplied cDNA or gDNA.

Ages ranged from about 18 to 89 years, with residence in about 23 US areas. Assignments of participants to cohorts depended upon their own reported clinical history. TCRdb's copy holds only in-frame clones and misses some; the assay was immunoSEQ multiplex PCR. The sample records 130,000 or so clones, around 84% being singletons. There are 16 residues in the CDR3. Germline-derived CDR1 and CDR2 are KGHSH and LQKENI. Trimming took off 1 base at V and 0 bases at J, with 11 bases between the two ends. The chain employs TRBV18 and TRBJ2-3; D is undetermined. The sequenced material came from PBMCs or T cells enriched from blood (not recorded which). This TCR derives from a woman in her twenties or thirties who had recovered from COVID-19. This CDR3 reads CASSPQTGASTDTQYF. The CDR3, as DNA: TGTGCCAGCTCACCACAGACGGGTGCTAGCACAGATACGCAGTATTTT. Complete variable domain (other parts from reference TRBV18 and TRBJ2-3): NAGVMQNPRHLVRRRGQEARLRCSPMKGHSHVYWYRQLPEEGLKFMVYLQKENIIDESGMPKERFSAEFPKEGPSILRIQQVVRGDSAAYFCASSPQTGASTDTQYFGPGTRLTVL.